This TCR beta chain stems from a study of cytomegalovirus exposure and HLA in healthy donors (TCRdb year 2017). Background for the entire study: According to an earlier analysis of a few hundred of the donors, some 180 million T cells yielded 117 million unique TCR beta sequences and 276 Gb of sequence data. HLA typing included class I and class II loci at four-digit resolution. The number of donors typed differed by locus, with about 629-640 for A, B, C, DRB1 and DQB1, around 520 for DQA1, approximately 580 for DPA1, and roughly 450 for DPB1. The genetic ancestry cluster associated with self-reported Caucasian donors included about four fifths of the 398 genotyped donors. To predict cytomegalovirus infection status, the study combined high-throughput TCR immunosequencing, statistical association of individual TCRs with disease status, and machine learning. In a later genetic analysis, genome-wide SNP genotypes for 398 of the 666 donors were used, and that subset was treated as a discovery cohort. The study was designed to test whether signatures of past pathogen exposure could be identified by cataloging public T cell receptors. About 300 gigabases of sequencing data and tens of millions of unique TCR sequences were included in an early release covering about 600 HLA-typed donors. Donor age, sex, ethnicity and CMV serostatus were compiled alongside the repertoire data. To decide whether each TCR beta V gene segment behaved as functional or pseudogenic, an earlier analysis of some 580 of the donors relied on high-throughput TCR beta sequencing. The later analysis used no new phenotypic data to find candidate immune exposures, relying instead on TCR beta sequences and their occurrence across donors. A later analysis re-examined previously published TCR beta repertoires from 500 to 700 donors and added high-resolution HLA genotyping to investigate patterns of TCR occurrence. Besides the first cohort of around 670 subjects, a separate validation cohort made up of 120 different subjects was used. The study used immunosequencing to profile the T cell repertoires of more than 650 subjects and linked those repertoires to cytomegalovirus serostatus. All discovery cohort repertoires had been generated on a single sequencing platform. Five DR-DQ haplotypes were treated as single units for association and clustering because of strong linkage in the cohort. On average, over 200,000 unique TCR beta nucleotide sequences were sequenced per donor among some 430 genotyped donors of the cohort, with 15% to 20% of those sequences being non-productive. What the authors observed across the whole study: Correlated functional status among segregating V segments might reflect linkage disequilibrium, but an unknown experimental factor could not be ruled out. A few of the identified cytomegalovirus-associated TCR beta chains were confirmed in vitro to be specific for cytomegalovirus antigens. In a later analysis, HLA-associated TCR beta chains showed more clonal expansion and lower generation probabilities than non-associated chains that were equally common. In both the original and validation cohorts, the classifier was reported to diagnose cytomegalovirus status with high specificity and sensitivity. Because HLA typing was unavailable for some donors at each locus, only the typed subset was used in association tests. A further reported finding was that TCR beta sequences accurately predicted the HLA-A and HLA-B alleles for most subjects in the first cohort. Because counts were too low, more than 15 rarely observed V segments, including chromosome 9 orphons, were excluded from the earlier analysis of several hundred of the donors. An association between a missense DCLRE1C variant and V-gene and J-gene trimming of TCR beta chains was found in a later genetic analysis and replicated in an independent cohort. Compared with the 666-donor mean, donors in an Asian-associated ancestry cluster had fewer N-insertions in productive TCRs, according to a later genetic analysis. The authors suggested that the approach could potentially be generalized to other disease states and immunological phenotypes. Most CMV-associated TCR beta chains appeared to be HLA-restricted in a later analysis, and the HLA associations seemed to be driven largely by CMV exposure. When HLA alleles, especially DR and DQ, strongly co-occurred, attributing TCR associations to individual alleles was difficult. A total of 164 TCR beta chains were listed by the study as associated with cytomegalovirus. The presence/absence analyses assumed that sequencing depth was roughly uniform across donors, and that assumption may not be true. The sequencing pipeline was judged likely to have produced a cluster of highly shared sequence variants as a technical artifact. In an earlier analysis of more than 450 of the donors, most TCR beta V segments were observed in productive rearrangements about 87% or about 30% of the time, broadly matching IMGT annotations. Across donors, most TCR sequences were observed very rarely, whereas some public TCRs were present in many individuals. A later analysis associated roughly 17,000 TCR beta sequences with specific HLA alleles at a false discovery rate of 0.05. In this cohort, only TCR beta chains were sequenced, and detectable features were limited by the absence of alpha or paired-chain data. A later analysis found that TCR association rates varied across HLA loci, with DRB1 alleles showing the most associated TCRs and HLA-C alleles the fewest. A later analysis reported that several top co-occurrence clusters appeared linked to parvovirus B19, influenza, CMV and Epstein-Barr virus. Some IMGT-functional V segments, including TRBV6-2 and TRBV6-3, could not be distinguished by the 87-base-pair reads and were therefore excluded. CMV serostatus was the only immune exposure information available for the cohort.

The cohort comprised 666 healthy bone marrow donors. All cohort members were sampled while nominally healthy, although unrecorded immune exposures were likely present. The donor was CMV seronegative and belonged to the group of around 400 seronegative cohort members. Each donor provided a peripheral blood sample, and peripheral blood mononuclear cells were used for TCR beta sequencing. The Qiagen DNeasy Blood Extraction Kit was used to extract genomic DNA from the blood cell samples. The germline V and J ends show losses of 3 bases and 1 base respectively, and no gene match explains 15 bases of the junction. Looking up the germline V gene (reference sequence) yields CDR1 SGHNT and CDR2 YYREEE. Taken from cysteine to phenylalanine, the CDR3 has 18 residues. Only CDR3 DNA is held: 54 bases, read in frame from base 1. Libraries were built with the immunoSEQ multiplex PCR assay. For the multiplex PCR, a mixture combining 60 forward primers for TCR Vbeta segments and 13 reverse primers for TCR Jbeta segments was used. The CDR3 region of rearranged TCR beta genes was amplified from genomic DNA with a multiplex PCR assay. The Illumina HiSeq System was used to sequence the amplified TCR beta libraries as 87-base-pair reads. The published analysis was carried out like this. A later analysis counted tens of millions of unique TCR beta chains across the 550 to 800 repertoires, and some 11 million of these chains were shared by at least two donors. A nearest-neighbor algorithm error-corrected the raw reads and collapsed the reads into unique sequences, merging closely related sequences to remove PCR and sequencing errors. CDR3 sequences were aligned to IMGT reference sequences to assign V, D and J gene segments. For a sequence to be retained, a match of at least six nucleotides to both a V gene segment and a J gene segment was required. Rearrangements were classified as productive when the CDR3 lacked stop codons and remained in frame with V and J, and all other rearrangements were classified as non-productive. CDR3 was defined by IMGT convention, running from the second conserved V-encoded cysteine to the conserved J-encoded phenylalanine. The earlier analysis of 587 of the donors excluded sequences that lacked an unambiguous match to a single V gene segment. In an earlier analysis of approximately 500 of the donors, a V segment was called functional when productive rearrangements were above 56.7%, and segregating when the standard deviation between donors exceeded 5%. A statistical classification framework was built for diagnosing cytomegalovirus status from the catalog of TCR beta chain sequences. In a later analysis, TCR nucleotide sequences were compared against IMGT/GENE-DB human TR gene sequences so that V and J genes could be assigned. In a later analysis, CDR3 sequences and most-parsimonious VDJ recombination scenarios were assigned using the TCRdist pipeline. In a later analysis, each TCR beta chain was defined by its CDR3 amino acid sequence together with its V-gene family, and reads without a unique V-gene family were excluded. In a later analysis, fewer than 650 highly shared, low-generation-probability nucleotide sequences were removed to address suspected cross-contamination and a sequencing artifact. A later analysis calculated a clonal expansion index for each public chain from normalized within-repertoire ranks of inferred template counts. In a later analysis, generation probabilities were computed using a VDJ recombination model fitted to out-of-frame rearrangements, and the results were checked against IGoR. In a later analysis, hypergeometric tests were used to score TCR-TCR, TCR-HLA and TCR-CMV co-occurrence, with a repertoire-size bias correction applied to TCR pairs. To estimate false discovery rates, a later analysis permuted the HLA or CMV assignments 20 times. A later analysis grouped co-occurring TCRs with DBSCAN, adding TCRdist sequence similarity when clustering within HLA-allele-positive subsets. Repertoires with fewer than 30,000 or more than 120,000 public chains were left out of co-occurrence clustering, as were four to six repertoires with anomalous nucleotide sharing. Imported from immuneACCESS, the table was reduced by TCRdb to in-frame sequences with V and J called. These copies leave out some clones; in studies compared against another copy, an unresolved V gene accounts for under half, and the cause of the remainder is not known. V, J and clone size derive from that table, while D and trimming were established from the DNA sequence. Per the sample table, the count is more than 95,000 clones. The ten biggest clones cover roughly 1% of the sample.

Concerning this clone itself: No antigen is known for it.

This TCR derives from a man younger than 30 in good health and CMV-seronegative. The chain couples TRBV5-4 to TRBJ1-2, and TRBD1 matches 7 of the central bases. The sequenced material came from PBMCs. The CDR3 sequence is CASSWTTGTPLSNYGYTF. The DNA sequence follows: TGTGCCAGCAGCTGGACGACAGGGACTCCCCTTAGTAACTATGGCTACACCTTC.